The present T cell receptor (beta chain) was sequenced within a study of T cells in Graves' hyperthyroidism and ophthalmopathy. Germline loops: CDR1 SGHAT, CDR2 FQDESV (reference sequence). V lost 4 bases and J lost 5, with 7 bases in between. This CDR3 is 12 amino acids long. RNA transcripts were the template for amplifying TCR beta CDR3 regions. A first-round RT-PCR of the TCR CDR3 used the HTBI primer set. In TCRdb, the multiplex PCR reads were re-called with MiXCR into one record per CDR3 protein. The sample records under 600,000 distinct CDR3 sequences, around 15% being singletons. At least 3 on the Clinical Activity Score was recorded for ophthalmopathy patients, who also had NOSPECS grade at least 4 and duration under 3 months. Exclusion followed for patients with uncontrolled infection, other autoimmune disease, pregnancy or lactation.

The sample was blood. The TCR sequence derives from a woman aged 40 to 50 with Graves' ophthalmopathy. V is TRBV11-1 and J is TRBJ2-3; maybe TRBD2 (5 bases). In nucleotides, the CDR3 is TGTGCCAGCAGCTCGGAGGAAGATACGCAGTATTTT. Its translation is CASSSEEDTQYF.